This T cell receptor (beta chain) was recovered during a study of T-cell memory formation after mild COVID-19. This clonotype came up a few times. This CDR3 comprises 20 residues. The trim removed 3 bases at V and 3 bases at J, leaving 22 bases unmatched. TCRdb used MiXCR to reprocess the 5' RACE reads, holding one entry per CDR3 protein. Among about 150,000 distinct CDR3 sequences, roughly 14% were seen once, and the ten largest hold 13% to 15%. The sequencing sample was made of PBMCs or a T cell subset sorted from them (not recorded which). The sequence derives from an adult woman who had mild COVID-19 (a few samples of this study predate the infection). Cell type and time point are not known. The chain recombines TRBV12-3 or TRBV12-4 with TRBJ1-2, with 7 nucleotides matching TRBD1. CDR3 nucleotide sequence: TGTGCCAGCAGTTTCCCCTCCTCCCAGGGACAGAGGAACCATGACTATGGCTACACCTTC. Translated: CASSFPSSQGQRNHDYGYTF.